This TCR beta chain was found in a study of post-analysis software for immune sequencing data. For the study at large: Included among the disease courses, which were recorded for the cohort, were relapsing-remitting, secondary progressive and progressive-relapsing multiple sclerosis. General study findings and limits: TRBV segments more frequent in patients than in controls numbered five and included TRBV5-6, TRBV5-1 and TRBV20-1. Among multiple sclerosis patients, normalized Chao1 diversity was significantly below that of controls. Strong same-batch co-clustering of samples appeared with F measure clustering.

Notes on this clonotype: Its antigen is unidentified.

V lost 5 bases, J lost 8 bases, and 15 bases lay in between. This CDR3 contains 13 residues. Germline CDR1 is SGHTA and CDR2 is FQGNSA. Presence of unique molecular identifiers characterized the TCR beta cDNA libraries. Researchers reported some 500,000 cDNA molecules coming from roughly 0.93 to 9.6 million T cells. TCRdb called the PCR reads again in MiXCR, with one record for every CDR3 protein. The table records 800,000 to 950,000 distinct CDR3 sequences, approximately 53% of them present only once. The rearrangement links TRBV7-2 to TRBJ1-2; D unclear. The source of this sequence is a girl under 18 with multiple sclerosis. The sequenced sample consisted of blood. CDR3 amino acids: CASSPSGVFGYTF. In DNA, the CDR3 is TGTGCCAGCAGCCCAAGCGGGGTATTCGGCTACACCTTC.